This is a list of T cell receptor beta chains from one sample in a study of CD8+ T cells in alopecia areata. Sequenced by immunoSEQ multiplex PCR; TCRdb stores in-frame clones only, minus some. The sample carries some 58,000 clones, under 60% recorded once. Specimen: CD8+ T cells sorted from blood, collected at approximately week 39, from a patient treated with tofacitinib. These receptors all stem from a human donor with alopecia areata. The CDR3 runs from the conserved cysteine through the conserved F or W. Fields, in order: clone size, J gene, D gene, V gene, CDR3 DNA, CDR3 protein. The D gene is left open where the match is weak. The listing skips clone size in some rows; elsewhere it reads once, few, many or a size class.

clone size: -; J gene: TRBJ2-7; D gene: TRBD2; V gene: TRBV11-2; CDR3 DNA: TGTGCCATTCCGAGTAGGGAGCGGGGAGCCTACGAGCAGTACTTC; CDR3 protein: CAIPSRERGAYEQYF
clone size: -; J gene: TRBJ1-1; D gene: -; V gene: TRBV9; CDR3 DNA: TGTGCCAGCAGCGAAGGACAGAACACTGAAGCTTTCTTT; CDR3 protein: CASSEGQNTEAFF
clone size: -; J gene: TRBJ2-7; D gene: -; V gene: TRBV4-1; CDR3 DNA: TGCGCCAGCAGCCAAGGGGGCCTGAGGGAGCAGTACTTC; CDR3 protein: CASSQGGLREQYF
clone size: few; J gene: TRBJ2-7; D gene: -; V gene: TRBV29-1; CDR3 DNA: TGCAGCGTTGCCGGAGGGACCAACTACGAGCAGTACTTC; CDR3 protein: CSVAGGTNYEQYF
clone size: few; J gene: TRBJ1-1; D gene: -; V gene: TRBV29-1; CDR3 DNA: TGCAGCGTTGGAGCGACTGAAGCTTTCTTT; CDR3 protein: CSVGATEAFF
clone size: few; J gene: TRBJ1-2; D gene: -; V gene: TRBV7-9; CDR3 DNA: TGTGCCAGCAGCTTAGGGACAGTCTATGGCTACACCTTC; CDR3 protein: CASSLGTVYGYTF
clone size: -; J gene: TRBJ2-1; D gene: TRBD1; V gene: TRBV27; CDR3 DNA: TGTGCCAGCAGTCAGAGACAGGGGAATGAGCAGTTCTTC; CDR3 protein: CASSQRQGNEQFF
clone size: few; J gene: TRBJ1-2; D gene: TRBD1; V gene: TRBV29-1; CDR3 DNA: TGCAGCGTTAGGACAGGGGTTGGCTACACCTTC; CDR3 protein: CSVRTGVGYTF
clone size: -; J gene: TRBJ2-2; D gene: -; V gene: TRBV9; CDR3 DNA: TGTGCCAGCAGCGTGTACAGGGCCGGCGGGGAGCTGTTTTTT; CDR3 protein: CASSVYRAGGELFF
clone size: -; J gene: TRBJ2-1; D gene: -; V gene: TRBV9; CDR3 DNA: TGTGCCAGCAGCGACACCCCAGGATCCTACAATGAGCAGTTCTTC; CDR3 protein: CASSDTPGSYNEQFF
clone size: -; J gene: TRBJ1-2; D gene: -; V gene: TRBV9; CDR3 DNA: TGTGCCAGCAGCGAAGGCGTCCGCGCCGGCTATGGCTACACCTTC; CDR3 protein: CASSEGVRAGYGYTF
clone size: -; J gene: TRBJ2-1; D gene: -; V gene: TRBV14; CDR3 DNA: TGTGCCAGCAGCCAAACCAGCGGCCAGTACAATGAGCAGTTCTTC; CDR3 protein: CASSQTSGQYNEQFF
clone size: -; J gene: TRBJ2-7; D gene: TRBD2; V gene: TRBV7-9; CDR3 DNA: TGTGCCAGCAGCCCGGGAGGGGCCTACGAGCAGTACTTC; CDR3 protein: CASSPGGAYEQYF
clone size: -; J gene: TRBJ2-2; D gene: TRBD2; V gene: TRBV7-2; CDR3 DNA: TGTGCCAGTCAGGGAGCGGGAAGAAACACCGGGGAGCTGTTTTTT; CDR3 protein: CASQGAGRNTGELFF
clone size: -; J gene: TRBJ1-2; D gene: TRBD1; V gene: TRBV29-1; CDR3 DNA: TGCAGCGTTGAAGGACAGGGGTATGGCTACACCTTC; CDR3 protein: CSVEGQGYGYTF
clone size: -; J gene: TRBJ2-5; D gene: -; V gene: TRBV29-1; CDR3 DNA: TGCAGCGTTGCCTCGTGGACAGACCAAGAGACCCAGTACTTC; CDR3 protein: CSVASWTDQETQYF